This T cell receptor beta chain was recorded in a study of T cell repertoires in cytomegalovirus infection. Study-wide background: CMV infection and matching HLA type were both indicated by public TCR beta signatures. Study results and limitations: HLA-C-restricted CMV-specific TCR beta clonotypes were dominant in the ex vivo response. Cumulated frequencies of public TCR beta families served to identify carriers of CMV plus the relevant HLA.

Germline V gene sequence: CDR1 SGHTA, CDR2 FQGNSA. V lost 0 bases to trimming and J lost 0 bases, with 9 bases between them. The CDR3 is made up of 16 amino acids. The table lists this clonotype with many counts. The antigen is not known. TCRdb itself ran the reads through MiXCR, one entry per CDR3 protein. The repertoire holds 150,000 to 200,000 distinct CDR3 sequences, with approximately 14% as singletons. The sequenced sample consisted of PBMCs. This sequence originates from a human donor in good health (CMV status not recorded). Some clones in this sample may be carry-over from other donors' samples. This rearrangement joins TRBV7-2 to TRBJ1-3; D ambiguous. The CDR3 nucleotides read TGTGCCAGCAGCTTAGCAAGCCCCGACTCTGGAAACACCATATATTTT. Protein: CASSLASPDSGNTIYF.